The clone carrying this T cell receptor (beta chain) was counted once. No antigen is known for it. The data originate from a study of Ad26.COV2.S vaccination and SARS-CoV-2 variants. Findings of the study overall: People who got the vaccine or the placebo had similar non-spike TCR breadth.

Treatment described: about 20 received Ad26.COV2.S at low or high dose, single or two shots; 5 received placebo; per-sample allocation not given. Sampling took place 63 days after the first vaccine or placebo injection. Trimming took 4 bases from V and 9 from J; bases not matched to a gene: 14. Germline values: CDR1 LNHDA, CDR2 SQIVND (reference sequence). CDR3 length: 18 amino acids. The table came from immunoSEQ multiplex PCR; TCRdb's copy has only in-frame clones and leaves some out. The table shows around 250,000 clones, with around 90% occurring only once. This clonotype was sampled from a person between 18 and 65 years old who received the Ad26.COV2.S COVID-19 vaccine or a placebo. The V call is TRBV19, the J call TRBJ2-3, with 15 bases matching TRBD2. The sample consisted of peripheral blood, taken in a trial of Ad26.COV2.S vaccine versus placebo. CDR3 nucleotide sequence: TGTGCCAGTAGTACCCCGGGACTAGCGGGGGGAATCCAAGGCACGCAGTATTTT. Translation gives CASSTPGLAGGIQGTQYF.